These 18 T cell receptor beta chains share one sample of origin, sequenced in a study of T cell responses to AZD1222 COVID-19 vaccine. Assay used: immunoSEQ multiplex PCR; TCRdb lists only in-frame clones, some missing. The data show about 130,000 clones, about 90% seen once. The sequences come from peripheral blood, collected on day 0 of AZD1222 vaccination. These receptors came from an adult in good health.

The chain couples TRBV12-3 or TRBV12-4 to TRBJ1-1; D ambiguous. The CDR3 has 10 residues. The V end lost 9 bases, the J end lost 2 bases, and 4 bases lay between the germline ends. The CDR3 is CASTNTEAFF. The CDR3 DNA reads as TGTGCCAGTACTAACACTGAAGCTTTCTTT.

This chain links TRBV24-1 with TRBJ2-3; D gene ambiguous. The CDR3 totals 15 residues. Germline V gene data show CDR1 as KGHDR and CDR2 as SFDVKD. Trimming removed 3 bases at V and 2 bases at J, with 11 bases between. This chain's CDR3 is CATSDLDGSTDTQYF. The CDR3 bases are TGTGCCACCAGTGATCTCGACGGGTCCACAGATACGCAGTATTTT.

The rearrangement links TRBV28 to TRBJ1-5; D is uncertain. Trimming took 8 bases from V and 2 from J, leaving 19 bases between them. CDR3 length equals 16 residues. Germline CDR1 is MDHEN and CDR2 is SYDVKM. CDR3 DNA: TGTGCCAGCGCCGGTGTAGCAACGTCGGGCAATCAGCCCCAGCATTTT. It encodes CASAGVATSGNQPQHF.

DNA for the CDR3: TGTGCCAGCAGTCGATCCGGGACAGGGGGCACAGATACGCAGTATTTT. This sequence encodes CASSRSGTGGTDTQYF. The chain carries TRBV27 and TRBJ2-3, with 10 bases identical to TRBD1. The J segment lost 1 base and the V segment lost 5 bases, leaving 6 bases of the junction unmatched. CDR1 is MNHEY, CDR2 SMNVEV, per germline (reference sequence). This CDR3 region has 16 residues.

This chain joins TRBV19 and TRBJ2-5; D uncertain. CDR3 length equals 15 residues. From germline, CDR1 is LNHDA and CDR2 SQIVND (reference sequence). V was cut by 1 base and J by 1 base, with 10 bases left in between. The CDR3 DNA sequence: TGTGCCAGTAGTATAGGCGTCGCAGTCCAAGAGACCCAGTACTTC. This translates into CASSIGVAVQETQYF.

The chain recombines TRBV12-3 or TRBV12-4 with TRBJ1-1; no reliable D call. This CDR3 comprises 11 residues. The V end was cut by 5 bases, the J end by 1 base, with 2 bases between. CDR3 DNA sequence: TGTGCCAGCAGTAAGAACACTGAAGCTTTCTTT. Its protein product is CASSKNTEAFF.

The chain carries TRBV6-5 and TRBJ2-7, with D tentatively TRBD1 or TRBD2 (5 bases each). Trimming removed 6 bases from V and 1 base from J, with 13 bases in between. The CDR3 runs 14 residues. CDR1 is MNHEY and CDR2 is SVGAGI in the germline V gene. CDR3: CASRGTLTSYEQYF. The CDR3 bases are TGTGCCAGCAGAGGGACGTTAACTTCCTACGAGCAGTACTTC.

This chain joins TRBV2 and TRBJ1-4, with a weak D call TRBD1 (5 bases). The V end lost 6 bases, the J end lost 2 bases, and 13 bases lay between the germline ends. The CDR3 runs 15 residues. The V gene's germline CDR1 is SNHLY and CDR2 FYNNEI. The CDR3 nucleotides read TGTGCCAGCAGAGACAACTGGGGGACTAATGAAAAACTGTTTTTT. Translation gives CASRDNWGTNEKLFF.

The chain links TRBV6-5 to TRBJ2-7; the match to TRBD2 covers 8 bases. With V trimmed by 6 bases and J by 3 bases, 10 bases remained unmatched. The CDR3 spans 15 residues. The germline V gene encodes CDR1 MNHEY and CDR2 SVGAGI. The CDR3 DNA follows: TGTGCCAGCAGGACGAAAGCGGGAGAGGGCTACGAGCAGTACTTC. Its translation is CASRTKAGEGYEQYF.

The chain couples TRBV19 to TRBJ1-2; TRBD1 aligns across 8 bases. This CDR3 has 14 amino acids. Trimming took 9 bases from V and 6 from J; bases not matched to a gene: 12. The germline CDR1 and CDR2 sequences are LNHDA and SQIVND (reference sequence). CDR3 nucleotide sequence: TGTGCCAGAATCGACAGGGGACTTAAGCATGGCTACACCTTC. It yields the protein CARIDRGLKHGYTF.

This clone was found a few times. The chain recombines TRBV10-3 with TRBJ1-5; 10 nucleotides agree with TRBD1. The CDR3 is 23 amino acids. V lost 5 bases, J lost 2 bases, and 27 bases stayed unmatched. Germline CDR1 ENHRY, CDR2 SYGVKD. CDR3 coding DNA: TGTGCCATCAGTCCGGGACAGGGGATTGTGGACGGGTTCGGGGGAGCGGGCAATCAGCCCCAGCATTTT. Translated: CAISPGQGIVDGFGGAGNQPQHF.

The chain joins TRBV5-1 to TRBJ1-1, with D possibly matching TRBD1 (6 bases). V gave up 3 bases and J gave up 1 base, with 10 bases separating them. CDR3 length: 14 amino acids. Germline V gives CDR1 SGHRS, CDR2 YFSETQ. CDR3 sequence: CASSSGQPNTEAFF. The CDR3 DNA follows: TGCGCCAGCAGCTCCGGACAGCCGAACACTGAAGCTTTCTTT.

The chain carries TRBV28 and TRBJ1-5; D is ambiguous. There are 13 residues in the CDR3. Deletions cut 10 bases from V and 6 bases from J, with 16 bases between. CDR1 MDHEN and CDR2 SYDVKM come from the germline V gene. This CDR3 reads CATWVIRGQPQHF. The CDR3 nucleotides read TGTGCCACATGGGTGATACGTGGTCAGCCCCAGCATTTT.

The rearrangement uses TRBV5-6 and TRBJ1-3; D is ambiguous. V lost 0 bases to trimming and J lost 4 bases, with 14 bases between them. The germline V gene encodes CDR1 SGHDT and CDR2 YYEEEE. CDR3 length equals 16 residues. CDR3 region: CASSLGPNVPGNTIYF. For the CDR3, the DNA is TGTGCCAGCAGCTTGGGGCCCAATGTCCCCGGAAACACCATATATTTT.

This clone was detected a few times. The J gene is TRBJ2-3, the V gene TRBV7-2, with 10 bases matching TRBD2. Trimming cost V 2 bases and J 2 bases; bases outside gene matches: 7. Germline V CDR1 and CDR2: SGHTA, FQGNSA. The CDR3 length is 17 residues. The CDR3 spells CASSLSGLAGVTDTQYF. As DNA, the CDR3 is TGTGCCAGCAGCTTATCGGGTCTAGCGGGGGTCACAGATACGCAGTATTTT.

The rearrangement links TRBV7-8 to TRBJ1-4; TRBD1 aligns across 8 bases. Unmatched junction bases numbered 9, after V lost 5 bases and J lost 10 bases. The CDR3 runs to 14 residues. Looked up from germline, CDR1 is SGHVS and CDR2 is FQNEAQ. CDR3 residues: CASSAIPTGGKLFF. The CDR3 DNA reads as TGTGCCAGCAGCGCCATCCCTACAGGGGGAAAACTGTTTTTT.

CDR3 loop: CASSVQQGPGGYTF. DNA of the CDR3: TGTGCCAGCAGCGTCCAACAGGGGCCGGGTGGCTACACCTTC. The chain combines TRBV7-2 with TRBJ1-2, with 7 nucleotides matching TRBD1. Germline V CDR1 and CDR2: SGHTA, FQGNSA. After removal of 5 bases from V and 7 bases from J, the junction contained 10 bases not matched to a gene. This CDR3 spans 14 amino acids.

The rearrangement joins TRBV5-1 to TRBJ2-7; 9 bases are a match to TRBD1. Germline lookup yields CDR1 SGHRS and CDR2 YFSETQ. The CDR3 loop spans 17 amino acids. Trimming took 0 bases from V and 6 from J; bases not matched to a gene: 13. CDR3 protein: CASSLVPPGTGTSEQYF. CDR3 coding DNA: TGCGCCAGCAGCTTGGTACCGCCCGGGACAGGGACGAGCGAGCAGTACTTC.